The sequence of this T cell receptor beta chain was determined in a study of cytomegalovirus exposure and HLA in healthy donors. PCR primers comprised 60 Vbeta and 13 Jbeta primers. TCRdb's table, derived via immunoSEQ multiplex PCR, lists solely in-frame clones and lacks some. The table has 60,000 to 90,000 clones, about 70% seen once. Study-wide findings and caveats: Relative to the roughly 690-donor mean, N-insertions were reportedly fewer in an Asian-associated ancestry cluster in a later analysis.

V shed 2 bases and J 5 bases; nucleotides not matched to a gene: 5. CDR1 and CDR2 from the germline V gene are SGHNT and YYREEE (reference sequence). This CDR3 contains 14 residues. Details on this clone: Its antigen is not known.

Sequenced sample: PBMCs. The receptor comes from a man aged 35 to 55 in good health and CMV-seropositive. The V call is TRBV5-4, the J call TRBJ2-5, with 8 bases lining up with TRBD2. CDR3 coding DNA: TGTGCCAGCAGCTTAACGGGGGGGGTGGAGACCCAGTACTTC. This translates into CASSLTGGVETQYF.